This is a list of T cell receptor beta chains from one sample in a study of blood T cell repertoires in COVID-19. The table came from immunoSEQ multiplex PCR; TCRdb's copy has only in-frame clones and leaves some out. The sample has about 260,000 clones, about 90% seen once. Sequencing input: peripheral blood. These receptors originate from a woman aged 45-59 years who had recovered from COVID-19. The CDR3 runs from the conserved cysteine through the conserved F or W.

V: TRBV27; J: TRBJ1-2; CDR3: CASSFRSTGSGYTF
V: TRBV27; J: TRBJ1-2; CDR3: CASGRDRGSYGYTF
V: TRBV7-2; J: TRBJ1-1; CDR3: CASSGVRRTEAFF
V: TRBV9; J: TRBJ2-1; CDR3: CASSVTPLLAGGDNEQFF
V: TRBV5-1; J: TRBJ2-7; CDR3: CASSSRTGAYEQCF
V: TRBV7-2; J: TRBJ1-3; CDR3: CASSRDSFSGNTIYF
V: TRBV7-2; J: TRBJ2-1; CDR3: CASSLTGLAGASLYNEQFF
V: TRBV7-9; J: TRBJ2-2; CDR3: CASRGAGGTGELFF
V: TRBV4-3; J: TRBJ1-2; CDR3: CASSQDTAGGYGYTF
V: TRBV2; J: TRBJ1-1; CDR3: CASRRLMNTEAFF
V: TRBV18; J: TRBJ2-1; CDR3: CASSPRTGENEQFF
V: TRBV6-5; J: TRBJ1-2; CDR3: CASRPGQVIHGYTF
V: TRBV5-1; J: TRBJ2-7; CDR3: CASSPEGQGGWEQYF
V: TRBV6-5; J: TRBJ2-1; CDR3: CASSLDSYNEQFF
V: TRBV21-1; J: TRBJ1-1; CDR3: CASSKASDRGNTEAFF
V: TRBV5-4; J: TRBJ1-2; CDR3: CASSLEPGQNNYGYTF
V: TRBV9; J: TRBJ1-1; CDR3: CASSASDTNTEAFF
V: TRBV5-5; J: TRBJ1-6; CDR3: CASKNTGSVNNSPLHF
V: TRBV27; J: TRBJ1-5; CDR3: CASSLQGAGQPQHF
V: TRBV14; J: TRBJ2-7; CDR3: CASSGTGSYEQYF
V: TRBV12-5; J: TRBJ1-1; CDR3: CASGPGTGDTEAFF
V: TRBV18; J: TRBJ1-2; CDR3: CASSPLQGTGGESGGYTF
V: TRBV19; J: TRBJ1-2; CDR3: CASSPPSARHGYTF
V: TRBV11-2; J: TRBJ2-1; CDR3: CASSKDRGNEQFF
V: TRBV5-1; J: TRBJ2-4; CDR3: CASSSPGQGIGNIQYF
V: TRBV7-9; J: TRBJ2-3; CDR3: CASSNRGLTLDTQYF
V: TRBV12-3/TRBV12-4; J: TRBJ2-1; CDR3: CASTHLGQGEQFF
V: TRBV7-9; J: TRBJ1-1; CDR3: CASSNRNTEAFF
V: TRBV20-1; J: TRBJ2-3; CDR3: CSASFGGGPPTQYF
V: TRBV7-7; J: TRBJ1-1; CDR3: CASSNRNRTEAFF
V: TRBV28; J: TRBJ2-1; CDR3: CASTTPSGRIYNEQFF
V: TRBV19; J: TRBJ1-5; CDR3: CASSIRTGSSSNQPQHF
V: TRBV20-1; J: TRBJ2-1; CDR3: CSASLGLAPEQFF
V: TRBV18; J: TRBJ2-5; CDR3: CASQGAGQTQYF
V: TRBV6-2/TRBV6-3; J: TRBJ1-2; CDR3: CASSYAGRGYTF
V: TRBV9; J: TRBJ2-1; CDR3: CASSINSDTEQFF
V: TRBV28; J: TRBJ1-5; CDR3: CASSFMYSNQPQHF
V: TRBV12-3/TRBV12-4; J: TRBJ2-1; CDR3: CASGLFDEQFF
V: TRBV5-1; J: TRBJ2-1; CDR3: CASGGLAGGPEAFNEQFF
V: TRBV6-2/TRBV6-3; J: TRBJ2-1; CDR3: CASSSLLLASYNEQFF
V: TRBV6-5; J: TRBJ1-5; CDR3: CASTSQGDQPQHF